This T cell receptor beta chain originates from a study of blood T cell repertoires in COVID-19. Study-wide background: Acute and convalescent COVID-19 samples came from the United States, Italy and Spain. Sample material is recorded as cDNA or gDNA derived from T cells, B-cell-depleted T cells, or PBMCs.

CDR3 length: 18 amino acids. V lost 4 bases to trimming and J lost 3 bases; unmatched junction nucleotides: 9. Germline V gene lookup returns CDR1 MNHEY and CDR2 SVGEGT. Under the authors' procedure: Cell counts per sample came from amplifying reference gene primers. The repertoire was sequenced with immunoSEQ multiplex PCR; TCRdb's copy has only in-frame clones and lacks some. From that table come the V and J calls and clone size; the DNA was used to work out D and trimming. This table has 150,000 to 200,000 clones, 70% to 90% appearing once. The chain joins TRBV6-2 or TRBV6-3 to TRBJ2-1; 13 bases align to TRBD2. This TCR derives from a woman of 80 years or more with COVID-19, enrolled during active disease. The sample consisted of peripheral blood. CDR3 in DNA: TGTGCCAGCAGTTCACAGGCACTAGCGGGGGGGCTCTACAATGAGCAGTTCTTC. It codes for CASSSQALAGGLYNEQFF.